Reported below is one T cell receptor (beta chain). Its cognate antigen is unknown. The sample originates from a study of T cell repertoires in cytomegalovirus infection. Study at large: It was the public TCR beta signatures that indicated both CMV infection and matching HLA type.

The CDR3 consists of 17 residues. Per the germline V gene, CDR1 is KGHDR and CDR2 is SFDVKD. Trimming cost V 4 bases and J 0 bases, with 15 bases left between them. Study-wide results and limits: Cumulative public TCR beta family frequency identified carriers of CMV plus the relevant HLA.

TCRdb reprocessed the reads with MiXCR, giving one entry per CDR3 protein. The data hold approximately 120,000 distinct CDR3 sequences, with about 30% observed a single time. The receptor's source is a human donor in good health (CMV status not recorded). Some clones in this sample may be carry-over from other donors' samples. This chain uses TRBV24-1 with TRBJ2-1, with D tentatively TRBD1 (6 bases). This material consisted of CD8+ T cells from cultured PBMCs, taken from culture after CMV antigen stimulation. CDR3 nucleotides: TGTGCCACCAGTGACCATATACAGGGTCACTCCTACAATGAGCAGTTCTTC. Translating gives CATSDHIQGHSYNEQFF.